The 10 T cell receptor beta chains in this list originate from one sample, sequenced in a study of identical twins (dated by TCRdb to between 2015 and 2016). Library construction relied on 5' RACE. Sequencing was performed on an Illumina HiSeq 2000. TCRdb handled the public reads itself, with Q25 trimming in fastp and clone calling in MiXCR, and kept productive beta chains. Identical CDR3 protein sequences are pooled into one entry, listed with their most common genes and DNA. The sample yields about 690,000 distinct CDR3 sequences; approximately 6% were counted once. About 2% of the sample is held by the ten biggest clonotypes. The sample was naive T cells sorted from blood. Explained via the paper, the cell subset or site label denotes: cells isolated with a human naive T-cell isolation kit. The source of these receptors is a man between 18 and 29 years old in good health.

This clonotype showed up just a few times. The chain joins TRBV4-2 to TRBJ2-2, with D possibly called TRBD1 or TRBD2 (5 bases each). Germline V gene data show CDR1 as LGHNA and CDR2 as YNFKEQ. Trimming cost V 1 base and J 7 bases, with 13 bases left between them. This CDR3 has 15 residues. The CDR3 DNA is TGTGCCAGCAGCCAAGTTTTGAGGGGCCACGGGGAGCTGTTTTTT. It yields the protein CASSQVLRGHGELFF.

The chain is built from TRBV25-1 and TRBJ1-2; 9 positions agree with TRBD1. V dropped 4 bases and J dropped 5; count of bases not matched to a gene: 11. The CDR3 contains 16 residues. Germline-derived CDR1 and CDR2 are MGHDK and SYGVNS. The CDR3 region is CASSAPGTGLKYGYTF. The DNA for the CDR3 is TGTGCCAGCAGTGCCCCCGGGACAGGGCTTAAATATGGCTACACCTTC.

This clonotype was observed a handful of times. The genes are TRBV6-2 or TRBV6-3 and TRBJ2-1, with 14 bases matching TRBD2. V lost 0 bases and J lost 7; bases outside the gene matches: 14. CDR1 MNHEY and CDR2 SVGEGT come from the germline V gene. This CDR3 region has 20 residues. CDR3 in DNA: TGTGCCAGCAGTTACTCGACTGGGACTAGCGGGAGAGGGATCAAAAATGAGCAGTTCTTC. It codes for CASSYSTGTSGRGIKNEQFF.

The rearrangement uses TRBV12-3 or TRBV12-4 and TRBJ2-1, with 7 bases that match TRBD2. There are 17 residues in the CDR3. The J segment lost 1 base and the V segment lost 5 bases, leaving 11 bases of the junction unmatched. Written as DNA, the CDR3 is TGTGCCAGCAGTACGGGAGGTGGCACACAATCCTACAATGAGCAGTTCTTC. Translation: CASSTGGGTQSYNEQFF.

The chain joins TRBV27 to TRBJ2-3, with 14 positions matching TRBD2. The germline V gene has CDR1 MNHEY and CDR2 SMNVEV (reference sequence). J lost 5 bases, V lost 0 bases, and 1 base had no gene match. CDR3 length: 16 amino acids. CDR3 in DNA: TGTGCCAGCAGTTTATCAGGGACTAGCGGGAGAGATACGCAGTATTTT. Protein: CASSLSGTSGRDTQYF.

The chain is built from TRBV6-2 or TRBV6-3 and TRBJ2-1; 14 positions match TRBD2. The germline gives CDR1 MNHEY, CDR2 SVGEGT. The CDR3 consists of 19 residues. V was clipped by 2 bases and J by 2 bases; unmatched bases: 8. CDR3 amino acids: CASSYKTSGRDRAYNEQFF. CDR3 coding DNA: TGTGCCAGCAGTTACAAGACTAGCGGGAGGGACCGCGCCTACAATGAGCAGTTCTTC.

The chain carries TRBV6-1 and TRBJ1-3; no firm D call. With 10 bases removed from V and 4 bases from J, the gap between germline ends came to 20 bases. The CDR3 has 15 amino acids. The germline gives CDR1 MNHNS, CDR2 SASEGT. As DNA, the CDR3 is TGTGCCACCATCAAACCGGGGAGAGGAGGAAACACCATATATTTT. Amino acids: CATIKPGRGGNTIYF.

In its sample, this clonotype was seen many times. The chain employs TRBV5-1 and TRBJ1-1; 7 bases map to TRBD1. The CDR3 runs 14 residues. The V gene end was trimmed by 3 bases and the J gene end by 2 bases; junction bases not matched to a gene: 4. Germline V gene sequence: CDR1 SGHRS, CDR2 YFSETQ. The CDR3 here is CASSSQGRNTEAFF. The CDR3 region has the DNA TGCGCCAGCAGCTCACAGGGGCGTAACACTGAAGCTTTCTTT.

The table lists this clonotype with many counts. The chain links TRBV29-1 to TRBJ2-2; unclear D gene. The V gene lost 6 bases and the J gene lost 6 bases, with 17 bases spanning the gap. The CDR3 extends over 14 amino acids. Germline V gene data show CDR1 as SQVTM and CDR2 as ANQGSEA. CDR3 loop: CSVALRLPAGELFF. In nucleotides, the CDR3 is TGCAGCGTGGCCCTGCGACTCCCCGCCGGGGAGCTGTTTTTT.

This clonotype was found many times. The J gene is TRBJ1-4, the V gene TRBV6-1, with D unclear. This CDR3 has 14 amino acids. Trimming pared 7 bases from V and 5 bases from J, leaving 14 bases between. The germline gives CDR1 MNHNS, CDR2 SASEGT. The CDR3 nucleotides are TGTGCCAGCATGGGGAGTCGAGGGAATGAAAAACTGTTTTTT. Protein product: CASMGSRGNEKLFF.